Below are 28 T cell receptor beta chains sequenced from a single sample in a study of T cells in Graves' hyperthyroidism and ophthalmopathy. Amplified TCR beta CDR3 regions derived from RNA transcripts. HTBI primers drove first-round RT-PCR of the TCR CDR3. MiXCR was run by TCRdb on the multiplex PCR reads, yielding one entry per CDR3 protein. The sample yields some 270,000 distinct CDR3 sequences, 10% to 15% seen once. Sequenced sample: blood. These receptors were obtained from a woman in her thirties with Graves' hyperthyroidism that later progressed to Graves' ophthalmopathy.

This clonotype has ten or more counts. The rearrangement links TRBV11-2 to TRBJ2-7; 7 nucleotides line up with TRBD1. This CDR3 region has 16 residues. CDR1 is SGHAT, CDR2 FQNNGV, per germline. The J segment lost 0 bases and the V segment lost 4 bases, leaving 9 bases of the junction unmatched. CDR3 amino acids: CASSSPGTDYSYEQYF. The CDR3 DNA is TGTGCCAGCAGCTCACCCGGGACAGATTACTCCTACGAGCAGTACTTC.

This clonotype was seen at least ten times. The chain joins TRBV6-1 to TRBJ1-1, with D hard to call. The ends were cut back, 5 bases at V and 4 bases at J, with 8 bases in the middle. This CDR3 region has 12 residues. The germline V gene has CDR1 MNHNS and CDR2 SASEGT. As DNA, the CDR3 is TGTGCCAGCAGTCCAGAGGGCACTGAAGCTTTCTTT. Translation gives CASSPEGTEAFF.

In this sample, this clonotype turned up many times. V is TRBV9 and J is TRBJ2-1, with 9 bases aligning to TRBD1. CDR1 SGDLS and CDR2 YYNGEE come from the germline V gene. The CDR3 is made up of 15 amino acids. V lost 4 bases, J lost 4 bases, and 6 bases stayed unmatched. The CDR3 region is CASSHRTGEYNEQFF. CDR3 sequence (DNA): TGTGCCAGCAGCCACCGGACAGGGGAATACAATGAGCAGTTCTTC.

This clonotype has at least ten counts. Mismatch with germline at one junction end may stem from a read error. The chain combines TRBV20-1 with TRBJ1-1; maybe TRBD1 (5 bases). The length of the CDR3 is 14 residues. Germline V gene sequence: CDR1 DFQATT, CDR2 SNEGSKA (reference sequence). CDR3: CSARGVGEGAEAFF. CDR3 bases: TGCAGTGCCAGAGGGGTGGGGGAAGGCGCTGAAGCTTTCTTT.

Many counts were recorded for this clonotype. This chain uses TRBV27 with TRBJ1-5; possible D gene TRBD1, 5 bases. CDR3 length equals 16 residues. Germline values: CDR1 MNHEY, CDR2 SMNVEV (reference sequence). V gave up 1 base and J gave up 4 bases, with 14 bases separating them. The CDR3 region is CASSLYPMGLNQPQHF. The CDR3 coding sequence is TGTGCCAGCAGTTTATACCCCATGGGGCTAAATCAGCCCCAGCATTTT.

This clonotype has ten or more counts. This chain links TRBV20-1 with TRBJ2-1, with D hard to call. The CDR3 is made up of 13 amino acids. Germline loops: CDR1 DFQATT, CDR2 SNEGSKA (reference sequence). V lost 6 bases and J 10 bases, leaving 19 bases between the germline ends. CDR3 sequence (DNA): TGCAGTGCCGGACGCAGGACGGTCGAGGAGCAGTTCTTC. Translating gives CSAGRRTVEEQFF.

The rearrangement uses TRBV6-1 and TRBJ2-4; D ambiguous. The V gene's germline CDR1 is MNHNS and CDR2 SASEGT. V shed 3 bases and J shed 6 bases, with 21 bases lying between them. This CDR3 has 17 amino acids. The CDR3 here is CASSDYKGSPKSNIQYF. The CDR3 DNA sequence: TGTGCCAGCAGTGACTACAAAGGGTCCCCAAAATCAAACATTCAGTACTTC.

On this clonotype itself: Since a much larger clone is just one base distant, this may be a read error. This chain joins TRBV11-2 and TRBJ2-3; D unclear. V gave up 5 bases and J gave up 4 bases, with 7 bases separating them. The CDR3 totals 12 residues. CDR1 SGHAT and CDR2 FQNNGV come from the germline V gene. CDR3 coding DNA: TGTGCCAGCAGCCTTTTTTCAGATACGCAGTATTTT. This gives the protein CASSLFSDTQYF.

This clonotype was counted at least ten times. The rearrangement joins TRBV7-2 to TRBJ2-1, with D possibly TRBD2 on 5 matching bases. Trimming stripped 5 bases from V and 15 bases from J, with 14 bases between. This CDR3 is 11 amino acids long. CDR1 is SGHTA and CDR2 is FQGNSA in the germline V gene. The CDR3 nucleotides read TGTGCCAGCAGCCTCACTAGTGTGAGGTTCTTC. Amino acid sequence: CASSLTSVRFF. The variable domain in full, completed from reference TRBV7-2 and TRBJ2-1, reads GAGVSQSPSNKVTEKGKDVELRCDPISGHTALYWYRQSLGQGLEFLIYFQGNSAPDKSGLPSDRFSAERTGGSVSTLTIQRTQQEDSAVYLCASSLTSVRFFGPGTRLTVL.

This chain connects TRBV2 to TRBJ2-7, with 9 bases that match TRBD2. The CDR3 is 13 residues long. The germline gives CDR1 SNHLY, CDR2 FYNNEI. V trimming: 7 bases; J trimming: 5 bases; junction bases outside the gene matches: 6. CDR3 protein: CASKGIAGDEQYF. The CDR3 region has the DNA TGTGCCAGCAAGGGGATAGCGGGAGACGAGCAGTACTTC.

The chain carries TRBV3-1 and TRBJ2-3; 12 bases line up with TRBD2. With V trimmed by 4 bases and J by 1 base, 6 bases remained unmatched. The CDR3 length is 17 residues. The V gene's germline CDR1 is LGHDT and CDR2 YNNKEL (reference sequence). The CDR3 coding sequence is TGTGCCAGCAGCCTCCGGACTAGCGGGACGGGCACAGATACGCAGTATTTT. It translates to CASSLRTSGTGTDTQYF.

In this sample, this clonotype turned up many times. The chain combines TRBV7-9 with TRBJ2-7, with TRBD1 identical over 9 bases. V shed 5 bases, J shed 4 bases, and the junction held 9 bases outside the gene matches. The CDR3 has 15 amino acids. The germline gives CDR1 SEHNR, CDR2 FQNEAQ (reference sequence). The DNA of the CDR3 is TGTGCCAGCAGCAGTCCGGGACAGGGCCGTTACGAGCAGTACTTC. It translates to CASSSPGQGRYEQYF.

There are many counts of this clonotype. V and J are TRBV13 and TRBJ1-4; D possibly corresponds to TRBD1 (5 bases). The CDR3 extends over 13 amino acids. Trimming stripped 3 bases from V and 6 bases from J, with 8 bases between. Germline V gives CDR1 PRHDT, CDR2 FYEKMQ (reference sequence). CDR3: CASSFGGDEKLFF. CDR3 in DNA: TGTGCCAGCAGCTTTGGGGGGGATGAAAAACTGTTTTTT.

There are a few counts of this clonotype. The V call is TRBV14, the J call TRBJ2-1; the match to TRBD2 covers 10 bases. The CDR3 is 15 residues long. After removal of 1 base from V and 10 bases from J, the junction contained 7 bases not matched to a gene. The germline V gene encodes CDR1 SGHDN and CDR2 FVKESK. CDR3 sequence reads: CASSQVLLAGDEQFF. In DNA, the CDR3 is TGTGCCAGCAGCCAAGTACTGCTAGCGGGAGACGAGCAGTTCTTC.

This clonotype was recorded many times. This chain links TRBV12-3 or TRBV12-4 with TRBJ1-1, with 10 bases that match TRBD1. With V trimmed by 8 bases and J by 4 bases, 10 bases remained unmatched. This CDR3 is 15 amino acids long. The CDR3, as DNA: TGTGCCAGCGGACCGACAGGGGGCTGGAGCACTGAAGCTTTCTTT. The encoded protein is CASGPTGGWSTEAFF.

This clonotype showed up many times. The chain uses TRBV28 and TRBJ2-1; 7 nucleotides agree with TRBD1. Trimming cost V 7 bases and J 1 base; bases outside gene matches: 10. The CDR3 has 16 residues. The germline CDR1 and CDR2 sequences are MDHEN and SYDVKM. The CDR3 here is CASNPATGVSYNEQFF. The CDR3 DNA reads TGTGCCAGCAACCCTGCCACAGGGGTGTCCTACAATGAGCAGTTCTTC.

This clonotype was picked up many times. V usage is TRBV7-3 and J usage is TRBJ2-3, with D tentatively TRBD2 (5 bases). Germline V gives CDR1 SGHTA, CDR2 FQGTGA. CDR3 length equals 16 residues. V gave up 3 bases and J gave up 1 base, with 14 bases separating them. The CDR3: CASSFPGQRGTDTQYF. CDR3 DNA sequence: TGTGCCAGCAGCTTCCCCGGCCAGAGGGGCACAGATACGCAGTATTTT.

This clonotype appeared many times. The V and J genes are TRBV6-1 and TRBJ1-3, with no clear D. Germline-derived CDR1 and CDR2 are MNHNS and SASEGT. This CDR3 is 13 amino acids long. Trimming removed 1 base from V and 4 bases from J, with 5 bases in between. The CDR3 DNA is TGTGCCAGCAGTGAAGACAGAGGAAACACCATATATTTT. Residues: CASSEDRGNTIYF.

This clonotype was detected ten times or more. V and J are TRBV10-3 and TRBJ1-3, with TRBD1 matching 10 bases. The CDR3 covers 15 residues. Looked up from germline, CDR1 is ENHRY and CDR2 is SYGVKD. Unmatched junction bases numbered 3, after V lost 6 bases and J lost 1 base. This chain's CDR3 is CAIRPGQGSGNTIYF. The CDR3 DNA is TGTGCCATCAGACCGGGACAGGGGTCTGGAAACACCATATATTTT.

This clonotype was recorded many times. The rearrangement uses TRBV6-1 and TRBJ1-5, with 7 bases identical to TRBD1. The CDR3 is made up of 16 amino acids. From germline, CDR1 is MNHNS and CDR2 SASEGT. The J segment lost 1 base and the V segment lost 4 bases, leaving 7 bases of the junction unmatched. DNA for the CDR3: TGTGCCAGCAGTGCCCCAGGGGGATGGAGCAATCAGCCCCAGCATTTT. Translated, it gives CASSAPGGWSNQPQHF.

This clonotype was detected many times. The rearrangement uses TRBV11-2 and TRBJ2-5, with 9 positions matching TRBD1. The V gene's germline CDR1 is SGHAT and CDR2 FQNNGV. Unmatched junction bases numbered 10, after V lost 5 bases and J lost 3 bases. This CDR3 comprises 16 residues. This chain's CDR3 is CASSTYRGPSEETQYF. Written as DNA, the CDR3 is TGTGCCAGCAGCACTTACAGGGGGCCCAGTGAAGAGACCCAGTACTTC.

In its sample, this clonotype was seen many times. The chain has TRBV27 and TRBJ2-2; TRBD1 matches 7 bases. V lost 5 bases, J lost 7 bases, and 4 bases stayed unmatched. The CDR3 loop spans 13 amino acids. CDR1 is MNHEY and CDR2 is SMNVEV in the germline V gene (reference sequence). CDR3 sequence (DNA): TGTGCCAGCAGTCCGACAGGGTTCGGGGAGCTGTTTTTT. Translation gives CASSPTGFGELFF.

This clonotype showed up just a few times. This chain links TRBV5-6 with TRBJ2-2, with 7 bases identical to TRBD2. V lost 7 bases and J lost 4; bases outside the gene matches: 10. This CDR3 is built from 15 residues. Germline values: CDR1 SGHDT, CDR2 YYEEEE. The CDR3 region has the DNA TGTGCCAGCGCCTCGGGGGGTTTGAGCACCGGGGAGCTGTTTTTT. It translates to CASASGGLSTGELFF.

About this clonotype: The junction departs from the called germline gene at one end, perhaps through a read error. V is TRBV6-1 and J is TRBJ1-2; D might be TRBD1 (6 bases). This CDR3 has 14 residues. Germline V gene sequence: CDR1 MNHNS, CDR2 SASEGT. The CDR3 protein is CASSKAQGGYGYTF. DNA for the CDR3: TGTGCCAGCAGTAAAGCGCAAGGGGGTTATGGCTACACCTTC.

The chain has TRBV6-1 and TRBJ2-7; D is possibly TRBD1 (5 bases). Trimming cost V 7 bases and J 0 bases, with 16 bases left between them. The CDR3 covers 15 residues. Germline CDR1 MNHNS, CDR2 SASEGT. The CDR3 sequence is CASTHKGQLSYEQYF. CDR3 bases: TGTGCCAGCACTCACAAGGGGCAACTCTCCTACGAGCAGTACTTC.

This clonotype was found many times. The CDR3 DNA sequence: TGCGCCAGCAGCCAACTAGCGGGAGGGCCGAGCGAGCAGTACTTC. This encodes CASSQLAGGPSEQYF. The genes are TRBV4-3 and TRBJ2-7, with TRBD2 matching over 12 bases. Trimming at V came to 2 bases and at J to 6 bases, leaving 5 bases not matched to a gene. CDR1 is LGHNA, CDR2 YSLEER, per germline. The CDR3 extends over 15 amino acids.

DNA of the CDR3: TGTGCCAGCAGCCGAGCGGTTGAGCAGTTCTTC. It translates to CASSRAVEQFF. The genes are TRBV5-6 and TRBJ2-1; a possible D gene is TRBD2 (5 bases). Germline lookup yields CDR1 SGHDT and CDR2 YYEEEE. V lost 4 bases and J lost 9, with 8 bases in between. The length of the CDR3 is 11 residues.

V and J are TRBV2 and TRBJ2-7; a possible D gene is TRBD1 (5 bases). CDR1 is SNHLY, CDR2 FYNNEI, per germline. The CDR3 runs to 15 residues. V lost 5 bases to trimming and J lost 1 base, with 15 bases between them. The DNA for the CDR3 is TGTGCCAGCAGTCCGGACATTTCCCGATCCTACGAGCAGTACTTC. Protein sequence: CASSPDISRSYEQYF.